A selection of T cell receptor beta chains follows, all from one sample in a study of T cell responses to AZD1222 COVID-19 vaccine. Method: immunoSEQ multiplex PCR; TCRdb's copy keeps in-frame clones and lacks some. Of 120,000 or so clones detected, roughly nine tenths appear once; the ten largest clones hold 7.2%. The sample in question was peripheral blood, obtained on day 0 of AZD1222 vaccination. These receptors were collected from an adult in good health. Both conserved end residues are part of each CDR3. D genes are given only for firm matches. Only some rows state a clone size, as once, few, many or a class for expanded clones.

J | size | V | D | CDR3 | DNA
TRBJ1-2 | . | TRBV3-1/TRBV3-2 | . | CASSPGENYGYTF | TGTGCCAGCAGTCCGGGAGAGAACTATGGCTACACCTTC
TRBJ1-1 | . | TRBV5-1 | . | CASSFQGPPATEAFF | TGCGCCAGCAGCTTTCAAGGGCCCCCGGCCACTGAAGCTTTCTTT
TRBJ2-3 | . | TRBV6-2/TRBV6-3 | TRBD2 | CASSYGASGNTDTQYF | TGTGCCAGCAGTTACGGCGCTAGCGGGAATACAGATACGCAGTATTTT
TRBJ1-5 | . | TRBV27 | . | CASRSQLLSNQPQHF | TGTGCCAGCAGGTCTCAACTTCTTAGCAATCAGCCCCAGCATTTT
TRBJ2-5 | once | TRBV5-4 | . | CASSLEPGAETQYF | TGTGCCAGCAGCTTGGAGCCAGGGGCAGAGACCCAGTACTTC
TRBJ2-3 | . | TRBV5-1 | TRBD1 | CASSPGQITDTQYF | TGCGCCAGCAGCCCGGGACAGATTACAGATACGCAGTATTTT
TRBJ1-1 | . | TRBV2 | . | CASSEEPGGWGTEAFF | TGTGCCAGCAGTGAAGAACCTGGGGGCTGGGGCACTGAAGCTTTCTTT
TRBJ1-6 | . | TRBV25-1 | . | CASSRGQNSPLHF | TGTGCCAGCAGCCGAGGACAGAATTCACCCCTCCACTTT
TRBJ1-2 | . | TRBV28 | . | CASSLNNGGYTF | TGCGCCAGCAGTTTAAATAACGGGGGCTACACCTTC
TRBJ2-5 | once | TRBV4-2 | . | CASSPGAQETQYF | TGTGCCAGCAGCCCCGGGGCTCAAGAGACCCAGTACTTC
TRBJ1-1 | . | TRBV28 | TRBD1 | CAGSDRPGANTEAFF | TGTGCCGGCTCGGACAGGCCAGGTGCGAACACTGAAGCTTTCTTT
TRBJ2-3 | . | TRBV27 | . | CASSLGFGDTQYF | TGTGCCAGCAGTTTGGGGTTTGGAGATACGCAGTATTTT
TRBJ2-2 | . | TRBV7-9 | TRBD2 | CASSPTSAANTGELFF | TGTGCCAGCAGCCCGACTAGCGCCGCGAACACCGGGGAGCTGTTTTTT
TRBJ1-6 | . | TRBV4-3 | . | CASSQGGHVNSPLHF | TGCGCCAGCAGCCAAGGGGGACATGTTAATTCACCCCTCCACTTT
TRBJ1-4 | once | TRBV18 | . | CASSPLGGLNEKLFF | TGTGCCAGCTCACCACTGGGGGGACTTAATGAAAAACTGTTTTTT